The rows below give T cell receptor beta chains drawn from one sample of a study of blood T cell repertoires in COVID-19. The repertoire was sequenced with immunoSEQ multiplex PCR; TCRdb's copy has only in-frame clones and lacks some. The sample includes about 300,000 clones, around 90% of them seen just once. Sequencing was done on a sample of peripheral blood. The source is a woman between 50 and 59 years old with COVID-19, enrolled during active disease. CDR3s include the opening cysteine and the closing phenylalanine or tryptophan. The order of the fields is D gene, clone size, V gene, J gene, CDR3 protein, CDR3 DNA. The D gene is left open where the match is weak. The size of a clone is reported for some rows only, either as once, few or many, or as a class for expanded clones.

-	-	TRBV7-3	TRBJ2-1	CASSPDSAYNEQFF	TGTGCCAGCAGTCCGGACAGCGCCTACAATGAGCAGTTCTTC
TRBD1	-	TRBV2	TRBJ1-2	CASSFGTANYGYTF	TGTGCCAGCAGTTTCGGGACAGCTAACTATGGCTACACCTTC
TRBD2	-	TRBV5-8	TRBJ2-3	CASSLEPSGSTDTQYF	TGTGCCAGCAGCTTGGAGCCTAGCGGGAGCACAGATACGCAGTATTTT
-	-	TRBV10-2	TRBJ1-2	CASSDGQQNYGYTF	TGCGCCAGCAGTGACGGACAGCAGAACTATGGCTACACCTTC
TRBD1	-	TRBV11-3	TRBJ2-6	CASSLDFSTGESSSGANVLTF	TGTGCCAGCAGCTTAGATTTTTCGACAGGGGAATCAAGCTCTGGGGCCAACGTCCTGACTTTC
TRBD2	-	TRBV6-2/TRBV6-3	TRBJ2-7	CASSYGAGVVEQYF	TGTGCCAGCAGTTACGGAGCGGGAGTAGTCGAGCAGTACTTC
-	once	TRBV7-2	TRBJ2-1	CASSSIGGNEQFF	TGTGCCAGCAGCTCAATAGGCGGGAATGAGCAGTTCTTC
TRBD2	-	TRBV6-5	TRBJ2-7	CASSSLAESSYEQYF	TGTGCCAGCAGTTCCCTAGCGGAGAGCTCCTACGAGCAGTACTTC
-	-	TRBV20-1	TRBJ2-7	CSASSRGRPSYEQYF	TGCAGTGCTAGTAGCCGGGGGAGACCCTCCTACGAGCAGTACTTC
TRBD2	-	TRBV5-1	TRBJ2-2	CASSLYALKLAGGDTGELFF	TGCGCCAGCAGCTTGTACGCCTTAAAGCTAGCGGGAGGAGACACCGGGGAGCTGTTTTTT
-	-	TRBV19	TRBJ1-2	CASSLLPTANYGYTF	TGTGCCAGTAGTCTCCTCCCGACAGCTAACTATGGCTACACCTTC
TRBD1	-	TRBV5-6	TRBJ1-6	CASSWTGWSGSPLHF	TGTGCCAGCAGCTGGACAGGATGGTCGGGTTCACCCCTCCACTTT
-	-	TRBV7-2	TRBJ2-3	CASSFGGSTDTQYF	TGTGCCAGCAGCTTTGGGGGGAGCACAGATACGCAGTATTTT
-	-	TRBV30	TRBJ2-1	CAWSVAYNEQFF	TGTGCCTGGAGTGTAGCGTACAATGAGCAGTTCTTC
-	-	TRBV30	TRBJ1-5	CAFTSRGINQPQHF	TGTGCCTTCACATCGCGGGGTATTAATCAGCCCCAGCATTTT
-	-	TRBV3-1/TRBV3-2	TRBJ1-1	CASSQESKTAFF	TGTGCCAGCAGCCAAGAGTCAAAGACTGCTTTCTTT
-	-	TRBV6-4	TRBJ2-5	CASSDVGGRRQGLRVTQYF	TGTGCCAGCAGTGACGTCGGGGGTCGAAGACAAGGGTTACGAGTGACCCAGTACTTC
-	few	TRBV7-5	TRBJ1-2	CARSSLTGPLNYGYTF	TGTGCCAGAAGCTCGCTGACAGGGCCACTCAACTATGGCTACACCTTC
-	-	TRBV6-4	TRBJ2-7	CASRPPSRYVEQYF	TGTGCCAGCAGACCCCCTAGCCGATACGTGGAGCAGTACTTC
TRBD2	-	TRBV14	TRBJ2-5	CASSHGLAALYQETQYF	TGTGCCAGCAGCCACGGACTAGCGGCCCTTTACCAAGAGACCCAGTACTTC
-	-	TRBV4-2	TRBJ2-3	CASSYDSSTDTQYF	TGTGCCAGCAGTTACGACTCTAGCACAGATACGCAGTATTTT
-	-	TRBV30	TRBJ1-6	CAWSADIGNSPLHF	TGTGCCTGGAGTGCGGACATAGGGAATTCACCCCTCCACTTT
-	-	TRBV5-4	TRBJ2-1	CASSLQLPYNEQFF	TGTGCCAGCAGCTTACAGCTACCCTACAATGAGCAGTTCTTC
TRBD2	-	TRBV4-1	TRBJ2-5	CASSQAYGGKKETQYF	TGCGCCAGCAGCCAAGCTTACGGGGGGAAAAAAGAGACCCAGTACTTC
-	-	TRBV2	TRBJ1-1	CASSEARGWNTEAFF	TGTGCCAGCAGTGAAGCCAGGGGTTGGAACACTGAAGCTTTCTTT
-	-	TRBV6-5	TRBJ2-7	CASRHGTRPYEQYF	TGTGCCAGCAGACACGGGACAAGGCCCTACGAGCAGTACTTC